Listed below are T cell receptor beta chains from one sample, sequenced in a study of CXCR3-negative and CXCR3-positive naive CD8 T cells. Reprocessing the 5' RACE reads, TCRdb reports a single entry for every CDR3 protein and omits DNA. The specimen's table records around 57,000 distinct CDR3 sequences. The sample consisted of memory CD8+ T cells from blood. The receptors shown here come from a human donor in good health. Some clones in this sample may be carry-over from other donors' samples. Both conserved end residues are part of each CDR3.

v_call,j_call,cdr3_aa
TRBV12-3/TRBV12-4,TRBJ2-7,CASSPGKYEQYF
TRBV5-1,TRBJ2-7,CASSPPGSYEQYF
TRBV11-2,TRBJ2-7,CASSLVGGTYEQYF
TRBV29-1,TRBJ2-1,CSVMVPTYNEQFF
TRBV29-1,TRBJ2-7,CSVGGLGDEQYF
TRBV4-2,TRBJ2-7,CASSQDRGGAYEQYF
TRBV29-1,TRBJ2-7,CSVIIGVSYEQYF
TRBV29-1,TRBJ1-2,CSVEQGSYGYTF
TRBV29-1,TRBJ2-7,CSFERGESCEQYF
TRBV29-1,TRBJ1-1,CSVVEGAGFNAEAFF
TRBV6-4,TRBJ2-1,CASSALSGGTSGYNEQFF
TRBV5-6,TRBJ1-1,CASSLRWGVSTEAFF
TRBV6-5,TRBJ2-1,CASSTGRSGEPTYNEQFF
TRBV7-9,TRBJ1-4,CASSSDSGSNEKLFF
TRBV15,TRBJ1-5,CATSRDGTGVGRNQPQHF
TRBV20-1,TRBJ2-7,CSARQTEYEQYF
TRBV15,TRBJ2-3,CATSRDQSASTDTQYF